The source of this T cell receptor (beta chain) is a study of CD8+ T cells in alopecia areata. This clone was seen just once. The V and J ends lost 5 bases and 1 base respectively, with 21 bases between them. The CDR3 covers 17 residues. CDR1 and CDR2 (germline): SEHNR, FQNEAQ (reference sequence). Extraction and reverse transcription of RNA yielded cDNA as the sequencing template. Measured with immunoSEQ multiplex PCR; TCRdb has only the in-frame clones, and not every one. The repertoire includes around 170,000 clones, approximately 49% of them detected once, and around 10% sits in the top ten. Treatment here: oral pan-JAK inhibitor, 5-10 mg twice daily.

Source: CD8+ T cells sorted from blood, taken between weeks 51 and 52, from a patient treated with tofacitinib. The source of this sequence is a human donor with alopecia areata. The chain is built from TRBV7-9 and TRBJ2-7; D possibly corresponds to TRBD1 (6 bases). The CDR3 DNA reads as TGTGCCAGCAGCACCCCCGACAGGCCAGATATATCCTACGAGCAGTACTTC. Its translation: CASSTPDRPDISYEQYF.